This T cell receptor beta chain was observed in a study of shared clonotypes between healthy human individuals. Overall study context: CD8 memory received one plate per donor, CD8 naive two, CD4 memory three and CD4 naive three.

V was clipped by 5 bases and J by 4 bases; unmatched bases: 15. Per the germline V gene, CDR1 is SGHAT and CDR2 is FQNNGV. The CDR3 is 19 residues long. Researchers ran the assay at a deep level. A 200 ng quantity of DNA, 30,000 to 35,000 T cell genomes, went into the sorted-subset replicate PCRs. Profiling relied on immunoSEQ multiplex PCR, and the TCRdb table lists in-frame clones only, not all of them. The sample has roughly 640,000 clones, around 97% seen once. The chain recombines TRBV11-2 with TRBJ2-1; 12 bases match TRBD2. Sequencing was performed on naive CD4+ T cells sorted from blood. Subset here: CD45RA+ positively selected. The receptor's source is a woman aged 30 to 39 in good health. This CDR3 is CASSANSRLAGASYNEQFF. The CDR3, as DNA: TGTGCCAGCAGCGCTAACTCAAGACTAGCGGGAGCGTCTTACAATGAGCAGTTCTTC.